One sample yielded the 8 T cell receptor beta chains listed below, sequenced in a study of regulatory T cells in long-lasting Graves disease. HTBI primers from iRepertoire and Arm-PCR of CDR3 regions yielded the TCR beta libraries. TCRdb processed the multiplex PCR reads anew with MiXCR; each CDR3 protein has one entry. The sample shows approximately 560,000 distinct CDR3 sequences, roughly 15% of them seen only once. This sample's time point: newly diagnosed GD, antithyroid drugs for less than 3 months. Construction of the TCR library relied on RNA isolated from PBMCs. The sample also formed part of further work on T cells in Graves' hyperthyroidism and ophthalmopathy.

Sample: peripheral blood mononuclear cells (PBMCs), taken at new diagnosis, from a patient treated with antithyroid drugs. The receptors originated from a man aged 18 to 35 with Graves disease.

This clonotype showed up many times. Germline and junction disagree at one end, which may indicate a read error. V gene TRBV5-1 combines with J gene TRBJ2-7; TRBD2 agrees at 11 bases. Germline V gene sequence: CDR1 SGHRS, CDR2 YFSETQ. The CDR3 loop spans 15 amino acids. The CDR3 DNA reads TGTGCCAGCAGCTTAGGTCTAGCGGGAGGCTACGAGCAGTACTTC. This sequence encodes CASSLGLAGGYEQYF. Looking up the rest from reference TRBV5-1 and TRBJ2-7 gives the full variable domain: KAGVTQTPRYLIKTRGQQVTLSCSPISGHRSVSWYQQTPGQGLQFLFEYFSETQRNKGNFPGRFSGRQFSNSRSEMNVSTLELGDSALYLCASSLGLAGGYEQYFGPGTRLTVT.

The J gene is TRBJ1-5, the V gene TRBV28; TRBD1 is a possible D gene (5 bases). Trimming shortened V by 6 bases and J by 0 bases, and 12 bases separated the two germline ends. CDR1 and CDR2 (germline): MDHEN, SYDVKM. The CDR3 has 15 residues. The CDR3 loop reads CASRKGIYSNQPQHF. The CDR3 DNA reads TGTGCCAGCAGGAAGGGGATCTATAGCAATCAGCCCCAGCATTTT.

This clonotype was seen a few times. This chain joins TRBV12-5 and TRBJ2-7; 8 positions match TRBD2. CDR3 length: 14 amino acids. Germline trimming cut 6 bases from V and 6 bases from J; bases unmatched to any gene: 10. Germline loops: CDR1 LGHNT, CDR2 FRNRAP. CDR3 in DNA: TGTGCTAGTGGCCTGCGGGGGGACTTTGGCGAGCAGTACTTC. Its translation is CASGLRGDFGEQYF. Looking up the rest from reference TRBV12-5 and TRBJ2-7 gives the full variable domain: DARVTQTPRHKVTEMGQEVTMRCQPILGHNTVFWYRQTMMQGLELLAYFRNRAPLDDSGMPKDRFSAEMPDATLATLKIQPSEPRDSAVYFCASGLRGDFGEQYFGPGTRLTVT.

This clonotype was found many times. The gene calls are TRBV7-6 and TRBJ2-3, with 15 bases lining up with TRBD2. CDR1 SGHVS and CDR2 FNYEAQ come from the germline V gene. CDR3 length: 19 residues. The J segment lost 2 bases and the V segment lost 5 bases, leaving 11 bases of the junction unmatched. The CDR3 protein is CASSPNTGTSGRSTDTQYF. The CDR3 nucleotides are TGTGCCAGCAGCCCTAACACCGGGACTAGCGGGAGGTCCACAGATACGCAGTATTTT.

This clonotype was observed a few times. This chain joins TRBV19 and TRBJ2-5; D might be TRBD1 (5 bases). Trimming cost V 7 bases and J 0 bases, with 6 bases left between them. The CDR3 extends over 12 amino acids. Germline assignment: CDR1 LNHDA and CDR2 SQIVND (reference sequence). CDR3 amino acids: CASKGDQETQYF. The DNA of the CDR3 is TGTGCCAGTAAAGGGGACCAAGAGACCCAGTACTTC. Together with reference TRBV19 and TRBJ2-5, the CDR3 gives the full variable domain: DGGITQSPKYLFRKEGQNVTLSCEQNLNHDAMYWYRQDPGQGLRLIYYSQIVNDFQKGDIAEGYSVSREKKESFPLTVTSAQKNPTAFYLCASKGDQETQYFGPGTRLLVL.

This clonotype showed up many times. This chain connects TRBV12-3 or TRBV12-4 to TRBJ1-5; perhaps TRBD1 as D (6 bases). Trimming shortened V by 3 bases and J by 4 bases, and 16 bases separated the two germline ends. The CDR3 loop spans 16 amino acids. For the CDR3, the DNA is TGTGCCAGCAGTTTTTCGGGGGGGCGCGGGAATCAGCCCCAGCATTTT. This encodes CASSFSGGRGNQPQHF.

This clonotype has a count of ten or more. CDR3 bases: TGTGCCAGCAGCCAGGGAAGGGGGGGAGAGACCCAGTACTTC. This codes for CASSQGRGGETQYF. The rearrangement uses TRBV3-1 and TRBJ2-5; D possibly corresponds to TRBD2 (7 bases). Per germline, CDR1 LGHDT and CDR2 YNNKEL (reference sequence). This CDR3 spans 14 amino acids. Between the trimmed V and J ends, which lost 3 bases and 4 bases, there was a span of 12 bases.

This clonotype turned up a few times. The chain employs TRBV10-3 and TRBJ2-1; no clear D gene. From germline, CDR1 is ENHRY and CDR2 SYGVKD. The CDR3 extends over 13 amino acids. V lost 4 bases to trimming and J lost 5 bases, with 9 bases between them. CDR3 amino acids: CAISVERDNEQFF. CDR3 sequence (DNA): TGTGCCATCAGTGTTGAACGGGACAATGAGCAGTTCTTC.